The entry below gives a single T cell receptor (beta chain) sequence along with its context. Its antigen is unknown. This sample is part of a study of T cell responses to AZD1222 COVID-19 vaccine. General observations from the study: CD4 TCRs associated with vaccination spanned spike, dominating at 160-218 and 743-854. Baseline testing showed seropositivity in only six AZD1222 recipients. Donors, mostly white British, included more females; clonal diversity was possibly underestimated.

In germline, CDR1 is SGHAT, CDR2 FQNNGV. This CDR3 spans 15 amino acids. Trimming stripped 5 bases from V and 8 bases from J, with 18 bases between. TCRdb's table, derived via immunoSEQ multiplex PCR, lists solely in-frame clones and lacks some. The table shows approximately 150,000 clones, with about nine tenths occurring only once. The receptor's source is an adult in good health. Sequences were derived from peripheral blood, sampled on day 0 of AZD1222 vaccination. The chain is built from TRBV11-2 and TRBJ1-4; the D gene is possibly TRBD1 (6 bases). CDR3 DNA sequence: TGTGCCAGCAGCGGGGGAGGGGGGTCTAGAGAAAAACTGTTTTTT. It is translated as CASSGGGGSREKLFF. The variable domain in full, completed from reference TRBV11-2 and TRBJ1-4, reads EAGVAQSPRYKIIEKRQSVAFWCNPISGHATLYWYQQILGQGPKLLIQFQNNGVVDDSQLPKDRFSAERLKGVDSTLKIQPAKLEDSAVYLCASSGGGGSREKLFFGSGTQLSVL.